Shown below are 23 T cell receptor beta chains from a single sample sequenced in a study of T-cell reconstitution after alpha-beta-depleted transplantation in children. Researchers prepared the TCRbeta library using unique molecular identifiers, the study reports. TCRdb called the PCR reads again in MiXCR, with one record for every CDR3 protein. The repertoire holds 300,000 to 350,000 distinct CDR3 sequences, 15% to 20% seen once, with roughly two fifths in the top ten. The starting material was PBMCs, mostly from graft donor cells, obtained 360 days after TCRalphabeta/CD19-depleted stem cell transplant. The source of these receptors is a male patient aged 2-10 years who had a stem cell transplant for acute lymphoblastic leukemia, so the T cells may come from the graft donor.

This clonotype was counted between two and nine times. The V call is TRBV12-3 or TRBV12-4, the J call TRBJ1-2; a possible D gene is TRBD1 (6 bases). The CDR3 contains 16 residues. V lost 3 bases and J 2 bases, leaving 16 bases between the germline ends. CDR3 nucleotides: TGTGCCAGCAGTTTGTTGCCTGAGGGACAAAACTATGGCTACACCTTC. Its protein product is CASSLLPEGQNYGYTF.

This clonotype was detected a few times. The CDR3 loop reads CASSPRTIRSPFQKTQYF. The DNA for the CDR3 is TGCGCCAGCAGCCCCCGGACAATCCGTTCTCCATTTCAGAAGACCCAGTACTTC. The chain carries TRBV4-1 and TRBJ2-5; TRBD1 is a possible D gene (5 bases). This CDR3 comprises 18 residues. V was clipped by 4 bases and J by 6 bases, with 27 bases between them. In germline, CDR1 is MGHRA, CDR2 YSYEKL.

The J gene is TRBJ1-1, the V gene TRBV7-3; 9 bases are shared with TRBD1. After removal of 2 bases from V and 5 bases from J, the junction contained 6 bases not matched to a gene. Looked up from germline, CDR1 is SGHTA and CDR2 is FQGTGA. The CDR3 covers 15 residues. For the CDR3, the DNA is TGTGCCAGCAGCTTACTAGGACAGGGGAGGACTGAAGCTTTCTTT. Encoded protein: CASSLLGQGRTEAFF.

This clonotype has only a few counts. The rearrangement joins TRBV2 to TRBJ1-3; D ambiguous. The germline CDR1 and CDR2 sequences are SNHLY and FYNNEI. There are 14 residues in the CDR3. V lost 1 base to trimming and J lost 1 base, with 5 bases between them. CDR3 in amino acids: CASSEGHSGNTIYF. CDR3 sequence (DNA): TGTGCCAGCAGTGAAGGGCATTCTGGAAACACCATATATTTT.

In its sample, this clonotype was seen many times. The chain recombines TRBV28 with TRBJ1-1; D perhaps matches TRBD1 (5 bases). Deletions cut 5 bases from V and 3 bases from J, with 19 bases between. The CDR3 contains 16 residues. Germline assignment: CDR1 MDHEN and CDR2 SYDVKM. CDR3 protein: CASSPPRDPNDTEAFF. For the CDR3, the DNA is TGTGCCAGCAGTCCCCCCCGGGACCCGAACGACACTGAAGCTTTCTTT.

This clonotype has a handful of counts. The chain uses TRBV20-1 and TRBJ1-6; D is uncertain. The germline V gene encodes CDR1 DFQATT and CDR2 SNEGSKA (reference sequence). Between the trimmed V and J ends, which lost 1 base and 9 bases, there was a span of 16 bases. This CDR3 comprises 15 residues. In nucleotides, the CDR3 is TGCAGTGCTAGAGGGAGATGGATACTCCGTTCACCCCTCCACTTT. Translated: CSARGRWILRSPLHF.

The V and J genes are TRBV28 and TRBJ2-3, with D possibly matching TRBD1 (5 bases). The CDR3 consists of 16 residues. V was clipped by 5 bases and J by 0 bases, with 15 bases between them. From germline, CDR1 is MDHEN and CDR2 SYDVKM. CDR3: CASSGHRFSSTDTQYF. The CDR3, as DNA: TGTGCCAGCAGTGGGCACAGGTTTTCTAGCACAGATACGCAGTATTTT. The whole variable domain, filled in from reference TRBV28 and TRBJ2-3, reads DVKVTQSSRYLVKRTGEKVFLECVQDMDHENMFWYRQDPGLGLRLIYFSYDVKMKEKGDIPEGYSVSREKKERFSLILESASTNQTSMYLCASSGHRFSSTDTQYFGPGTRLTVL.

This clonotype has at least ten counts. This chain links TRBV6-1 with TRBJ2-7; 7 bases match TRBD1. The ends lost 5 bases at V and 1 base at J; junction bases unmatched: 2. The CDR3 is made up of 13 amino acids. From germline, CDR1 is MNHNS and CDR2 SASEGT. The CDR3 spells CASSMTGSYEQYF. The CDR3 bases are TGTGCCAGCAGTATGACAGGGTCCTACGAGCAGTACTTC.

The table lists this clonotype with a few counts. This chain links TRBV5-1 with TRBJ2-6, with unresolved D. The CDR3 totals 14 residues. CDR1 and CDR2 (germline): SGHRS, YFSETQ. V lost 4 bases and J lost 2, with 7 bases in between. The CDR3 reads CASSPNAGANVLTF. The CDR3 nucleotides read TGCGCCAGCAGCCCCAACGCTGGGGCCAACGTCCTGACTTTC.

This clonotype was seen repeatedly, ten times or more. The CDR3: CASSYSRITNTGELFF. CDR3 coding DNA: TGTGCCAGCAGTTACTCGCGGATAACGAACACCGGGGAGCTGTTTTTT. This chain joins TRBV6-5 and TRBJ2-2; D gene unclear. V gave up 0 bases and J gave up 0 bases, with 8 bases separating them. Looked up from germline, CDR1 is MNHEY and CDR2 is SVGAGI. The CDR3 extends over 16 amino acids.

This chain uses TRBV20-1 with TRBJ2-5, with a tentative D call TRBD2 (6 bases). Trimming took off 3 bases at V and 3 bases at J, with 20 bases between the two ends. This CDR3 is built from 16 residues. In germline, CDR1 is DFQATT, CDR2 SNEGSKA (reference sequence). In nucleotides, the CDR3 is TGCAGTGCTAGCAGTCCCCTGGGACGGACTAAAGAGACCCAGTACTTC. This gives the protein CSASSPLGRTKETQYF.

There are many counts of this clonotype. The genes are TRBV7-3 and TRBJ2-3; D possibly corresponds to TRBD2 (6 bases). This CDR3 region has 15 residues. Germline-derived CDR1 and CDR2 are SGHTA and FQGTGA. Deletions cut 0 bases from V and 0 bases from J, with 7 bases between. The CDR3 loop reads CASSLTAGSTDTQYF. For the CDR3, the DNA is TGTGCCAGCAGCTTAACGGCGGGGAGCACAGATACGCAGTATTTT.

This clonotype showed up just a few times. This chain uses TRBV12-3 or TRBV12-4 with TRBJ1-4, with unresolved D. The CDR3 has 16 residues. The V end lost 3 bases, the J end lost 2 bases, and 13 bases lay between the germline ends. The CDR3 DNA follows: TGTGCCAGCAGTTTTGGAGCCCACCCCACTAATGAAAAACTGTTTTTT. Amino acid sequence: CASSFGAHPTNEKLFF.

The chain joins TRBV28 to TRBJ1-5; the D gene is possibly TRBD1 (5 bases). Germline CDR1 MDHEN, CDR2 SYDVKM. This CDR3 region has 17 residues. With 3 bases removed from V and 3 bases from J, the gap between germline ends came to 18 bases. The CDR3 DNA reads TGTGCCAGCAGTTTGGTCCCAGGGTGGGAGTCCAATCAGCCCCAGCATTTT. As protein: CASSLVPGWESNQPQHF.

This clonotype was recorded a few times. The gene calls are TRBV7-9 and TRBJ2-2, with a tentative D call TRBD2 (5 bases). Trimming removed 0 bases from V and 3 bases from J, with 8 bases in between. Germline CDR1 is SEHNR and CDR2 is FQNEAQ (reference sequence). This CDR3 comprises 15 residues. This CDR3 is CASSLAFGDTGELFF. CDR3 sequence (DNA): TGTGCCAGCAGCTTAGCCTTCGGGGACACCGGGGAGCTGTTTTTT.

This clonotype was detected ten times or more. The chain has TRBV6-1 and TRBJ2-3; D is uncertain. Trimming took off 6 bases at V and 3 bases at J, with 13 bases between the two ends. CDR1 and CDR2 (germline): MNHNS, SASEGT. The CDR3 sequence is 14 residues long. The CDR3 here is CASSSTTRTDTQYF. CDR3 DNA: TGTGCCAGCAGCTCGACGACCCGAACAGATACGCAGTATTTT.

This clonotype has a handful of counts. The V and J genes are TRBV3-1 and TRBJ2-1; D call uncertain. This CDR3 has 13 amino acids. Germline V lookup: CDR1 LGHDT, CDR2 YNNKEL (reference sequence). V was trimmed by 0 bases and J by 11 bases, leaving 11 bases between them. The DNA for the CDR3 is TGTGCCAGCAGCCAAGATACAGACTCCCAGCAGTTCTTC. This sequence encodes CASSQDTDSQQFF.

The genes are TRBV6-2 or TRBV6-3 and TRBJ2-7; either TRBD1 or TRBD2 may supply D (5 bases each). Trimming removed 0 bases at V and 2 bases at J, with 11 bases between. The CDR3 covers 15 residues. Germline V CDR1 and CDR2: MNHEY, SVGEGT. CDR3 region: CASSYSGAGTYEQYF. The CDR3 region has the DNA TGTGCCAGCAGTTACTCGGGAGCAGGGACCTACGAGCAGTACTTC.

A remark on this clonotype: A read error may explain this, as a much larger clone is one base away. Since no conserved phenylalanine or tryptophan closes the CDR3, a read error is the likely cause. The chain combines TRBV5-1 with TRBJ2-5; D perhaps matches TRBD2 (6 bases). The V end was cut by 0 bases, the J end by 5 bases, with 8 bases between. Germline CDR1 and CDR2: SGHRS and YFSETQ. The CDR3 sequence is 13 residues long. DNA for the CDR3: TGCGCCAGCAGCTTGGAAGGGAGGGAGACCCAGTACTCC. Residues: CASSLEGRETQYS.

The chain recombines TRBV9 with TRBJ2-2, with TRBD1 as a possible D gene (6 bases). The length of the CDR3 is 14 residues. V was cut by 2 bases and J by 4 bases, with 9 bases left in between. Germline CDR1 reads SGDLS; CDR2 reads YYNGEE. The CDR3 loop reads CASSVSGVTGELFF. Written as DNA, the CDR3 is TGTGCCAGCAGCGTTTCAGGGGTCACCGGGGAGCTGTTTTTT.

This clonotype was counted a few times. The chain links TRBV29-1 to TRBJ1-3, with 7 bases aligning to TRBD1. With 4 bases clipped from V and 2 bases from J, the junction kept 14 bases outside the gene matches. The CDR3 runs 17 residues. Per germline, CDR1 SQVTM and CDR2 ANQGSEA. The DNA of the CDR3 is TGCAGCGTTGGGGAACAGGGGCCCGGAAGAACTGGAAACACCATATATTTT. Its translation: CSVGEQGPGRTGNTIYF.

CDR3 amino acids: CASSVTEGPQHF. The CDR3 DNA follows: TGTGCCAGCAGCGTAACCGAGGGGCCCCAGCATTTT. J is TRBJ1-5 and V is TRBV6-6; D gene unclear. The CDR3 has 12 residues. Trimming pared 6 bases from V and 9 bases from J, leaving 12 bases between. CDR1 and CDR2 from the germline V gene are MNHNY and SVGAGI (reference sequence).

V usage is TRBV7-9 and J usage is TRBJ2-5; D unclear. With 1 base removed from V and 1 base from J, the gap between germline ends came to 10 bases. This CDR3 has 15 residues. Germline-derived CDR1 and CDR2 are SEHNR and FQNEAQ (reference sequence). CDR3 sequence: CASSLDRGSQETQYF. CDR3 nucleotide sequence: TGTGCCAGCAGCTTAGATCGCGGCAGCCAAGAGACCCAGTACTTC.